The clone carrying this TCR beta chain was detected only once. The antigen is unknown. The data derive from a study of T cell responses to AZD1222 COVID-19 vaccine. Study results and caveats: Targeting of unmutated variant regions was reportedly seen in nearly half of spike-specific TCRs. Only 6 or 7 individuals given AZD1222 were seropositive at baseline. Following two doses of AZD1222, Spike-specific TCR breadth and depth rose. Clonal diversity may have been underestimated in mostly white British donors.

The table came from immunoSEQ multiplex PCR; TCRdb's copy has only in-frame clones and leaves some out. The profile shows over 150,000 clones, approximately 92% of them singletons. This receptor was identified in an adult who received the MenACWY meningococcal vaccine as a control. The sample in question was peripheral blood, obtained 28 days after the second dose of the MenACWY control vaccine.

The CDR3 nucleotides are TGTGCCAGCAGCGCTCGGGGGGGCGTCTACACCTTC. Protein: CASSARGGVYTF. The chain combines TRBV5-6 with TRBJ1-2, with D maybe TRBD1 (6 bases). The CDR3 extends over 12 amino acids. The germline V gene has CDR1 SGHDT and CDR2 YYEEEE. With 4 bases removed from V and 10 bases from J, the gap between germline ends came to 14 bases.